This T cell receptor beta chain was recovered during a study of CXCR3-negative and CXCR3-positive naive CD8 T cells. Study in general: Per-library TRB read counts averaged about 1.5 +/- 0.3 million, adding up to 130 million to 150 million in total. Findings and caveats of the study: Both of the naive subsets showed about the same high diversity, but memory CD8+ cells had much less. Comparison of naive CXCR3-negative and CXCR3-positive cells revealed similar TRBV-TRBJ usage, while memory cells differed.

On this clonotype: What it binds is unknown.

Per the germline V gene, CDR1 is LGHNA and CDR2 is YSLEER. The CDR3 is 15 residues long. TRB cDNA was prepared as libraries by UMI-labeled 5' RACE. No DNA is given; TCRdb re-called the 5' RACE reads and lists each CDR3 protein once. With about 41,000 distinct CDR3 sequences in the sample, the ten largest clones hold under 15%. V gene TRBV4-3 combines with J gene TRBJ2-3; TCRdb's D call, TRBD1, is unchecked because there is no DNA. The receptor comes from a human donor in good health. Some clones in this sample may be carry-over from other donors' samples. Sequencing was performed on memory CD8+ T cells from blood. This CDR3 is CASSQASGHTDTQYF.